What follows is one T cell receptor (beta chain) and its context. The CDR3 has 16 residues. Germline CDR1 and CDR2: GTSNPN and SVGIG (reference sequence). The V end lost 0 bases, the J end lost 8 bases, and 23 bases lay between the germline ends. The data were taken from a study of blood T cell repertoires in COVID-19. How the authors handled the data: Estimation of nucleated cell counts was performed using reference gene primer amplification. The assay was immunoSEQ multiplex PCR, and TCRdb's table has in-frame clones only and misses some. Clonal size and the V and J genes are those of that table, whereas D and trimming came from the DNA. The profile shows about 170,000 clones, about 80% of them singletons.

The TCR comes from a woman aged 70-85 years with acute or convalescent COVID-19. The gene calls are TRBV30 and TRBJ2-7; D is possibly TRBD2 (6 bases). The sequencing input was peripheral blood. CDR3 bases: TGTGCCTGGAGTGTAGATTTGGGGGGAGCTACCGGGCAGCAGTACTTC. Its protein product is CAWSVDLGGATGQQYF.